Below, 9 T cell receptor beta chains from the same sample are listed, as sequenced in a study of T cells after posttransplantation cyclophosphamide. Using immunoSEQ multiplex PCR, the repertoire was profiled, and TCRdb retains in-frame clones only, with some absent. The table includes about 66,000 clones, roughly 95% detected once. The sequenced material came from PBMCs. These receptors were obtained from a woman aged 25 to 39 in good health and a related stem cell transplant donor.

V and J are TRBV28 and TRBJ2-4; D unclear. Germline V gives CDR1 MDHEN, CDR2 SYDVKM. The CDR3 totals 14 residues. Trimming left V 6 bases short and J 7 bases short, with 16 bases between. The CDR3: CASSRMAVPNIQYF. CDR3 nucleotide sequence: TGTGCCAGCAGCCGAATGGCCGTCCCCAACATTCAGTACTTC.

The chain combines TRBV2 with TRBJ1-3; D ambiguous. The CDR3 sequence is 16 residues long. V lost 0 bases and J 0 bases, leaving 9 bases between the germline ends. Germline CDR1 SNHLY, CDR2 FYNNEI. For the CDR3, the DNA is TGTGCCAGCAGTGAAGCGGACCGCTACTCTGGAAACACCATATATTTT. Protein sequence: CASSEADRYSGNTIYF.

The chain couples TRBV25-1 to TRBJ1-6; perhaps TRBD1 as D (5 bases). Germline CDR1 is MGHDK and CDR2 is SYGVNS. With 3 bases removed from V and 7 bases from J, the gap between germline ends came to 13 bases. This CDR3 region has 15 residues. The CDR3 protein is CASSEFTTANSPLHF. DNA for the CDR3: TGTGCCAGCAGTGAGTTTACGACAGCAAATTCACCCCTCCACTTT.

The chain carries TRBV4-3 and TRBJ2-7; 11 nucleotides align to TRBD2. With 3 bases clipped from V and 2 bases from J, the junction kept 6 bases outside the gene matches. Germline CDR1 reads LGHNA; CDR2 reads YSLEER. This CDR3 has 16 residues. The CDR3 protein is CASSQRASGGPYEQYF. CDR3 DNA: TGCGCCAGCAGCCAGAGGGCTAGCGGGGGGCCCTACGAGCAGTACTTC.

The rearrangement joins TRBV6-1 to TRBJ2-1; D is unclear. The CDR3 loop spans 14 amino acids. The V end was cut by 8 bases, the J end by 5 bases, with 16 bases between. CDR1 MNHNS and CDR2 SASEGT come from the germline V gene. The CDR3 nucleotides read TGTGCCAGCCGGTTTGAGCATACGAACAATGAGCAGTTCTTC. Translated, it gives CASRFEHTNNEQFF.

This clone was found once. The V and J genes are TRBV4-3 and TRBJ1-2; 10 bases are a match to TRBD1. Losses at the gene ends were 0 bases for V and 8 bases for J; bases not matched to a gene: 9. The CDR3 is 16 amino acids. CDR1 and CDR2 from the germline V gene are LGHNA and YSLEER. This chain's CDR3 is CASSQDWGQGTGGYTF. The CDR3 nucleotides read TGCGCCAGCAGCCAAGATTGGGGACAGGGGACTGGCGGCTACACCTTC.

The chain recombines TRBV7-9 with TRBJ1-2; 9 nucleotides line up with TRBD1. CDR3 length: 17 residues. V lost 5 bases and J lost 4; bases outside the gene matches: 14. Germline-derived CDR1 and CDR2 are SEHNR and FQNEAQ (reference sequence). The CDR3 region has the DNA TGTGCCAGCAGCCCCCGGGACAGGGAGGGTCCCAGCTATGGCTACACCTTC. Translating gives CASSPRDREGPSYGYTF.

The V and J genes are TRBV15 and TRBJ2-7; D uncertain. Trimming cost V 5 bases and J 2 bases, with 10 bases left between them. Germline-derived CDR1 and CDR2 are LNHNV and YYDKDF (reference sequence). The CDR3 is made up of 13 amino acids. This chain's CDR3 is CATSPEDAYEQYF. Here the CDR3 DNA reads TGTGCCACCAGCCCGGAAGACGCCTACGAGCAGTACTTC.

The rearrangement joins TRBV29-1 to TRBJ1-1; no firm D call. V was pared by 6 bases and J by 7 bases, with 9 bases between. CDR1 is SQVTM, CDR2 ANQGSEA, per germline. The CDR3 totals 10 residues. CDR3 amino acids: CSVTHDEAFF. CDR3 coding DNA: TGCAGCGTGACACATGATGAAGCTTTCTTT. Combining the CDR3 with reference TRBV29-1 and TRBJ1-1 gives the whole variable domain SAVISQKPSRDICQRGTSLTIQCQVDSQVTMMFWYRQQPGQSLTLIATANQGSEATYESGFVIDKFPISRPNLTFSTLTVSNMSPEDSSIYLCSVTHDEAFFGQGTRLTVV.